This TCR beta chain stems from a study of OX40 agonist ivuxolimab in advanced cancers. The wider study: The patients' treatment was ivuxolimab, an agonistic anti-OX40 (CD134) antibody. Patients treated during dose escalation were battling hepatocellular carcinoma, melanoma, renal cell or head and neck cancer. Therapy given before enrollment (anti-PD-1, anti-PD-L1 or anti-CTLA-4) was allowed, and 35% to 45% had some.

Notes on the study in general: Both blood CD4+ and CD8+ T cells showed clonal growth by week 6 at 0.1 to 3.0 mg/kg.

The repertoire was sequenced with immunoSEQ multiplex PCR; TCRdb's copy has only in-frame clones and lacks some. The sample has 65,000 to 80,000 clones, roughly 90% seen once. Trimming stripped 5 bases from V and 6 bases from J, with 20 bases between. CDR1 is SEHNR and CDR2 is FQNEAQ in the germline V gene (reference sequence). This CDR3 has 15 amino acids. On this clone: The antigen remains undetermined.

Source: CD4+ or CD8+ T cells sorted from blood, taken in a trial of the OX40 agonist ivuxolimab. The TCR comes from an adult with an advanced solid tumor such as melanoma, head and neck, liver or kidney cancer. The rearrangement uses TRBV7-9 and TRBJ2-7; D perhaps matches TRBD1 (5 bases). The CDR3 nucleotides are TGTGCCAGCAGCATCAGTGACAGAGCCGAATTCGAGCAGTACTTC. Protein: CASSISDRAEFEQYF.